Following are 3 T cell receptor beta chains from one sample sequenced in a study of blood T cell repertoires in COVID-19. The assay was immunoSEQ multiplex PCR, and TCRdb's table has in-frame clones only and misses some. The table shows about 160,000 clones, with approximately 81% occurring only once. The material sequenced was peripheral blood. These TCRs come from a woman in her 50s with COVID-19, enrolled during active disease.

The chain uses TRBV9 and TRBJ1-2, with TRBD1 as a possible D gene (5 bases). CDR3 size: 13 residues. V gave up 0 bases and J gave up 4 bases, with 7 bases separating them. Germline V gene data show CDR1 as SGDLS and CDR2 as YYNGEE. DNA for the CDR3: TGTGCCAGCAGCGTAGAAGACAGCTATGGCTACACCTTC. This encodes CASSVEDSYGYTF.

The V gene is TRBV6-2 or TRBV6-3, the J gene TRBJ2-5; no firm D call. Trimming took off 5 bases at V and 3 bases at J, with 4 bases between the two ends. The CDR3 loop spans 11 amino acids. Germline-derived CDR1 and CDR2 are MNHEY and SVGEGT. DNA for the CDR3: TGTGCCAGCAGTCCGGAAGAGACCCAGTACTTC. Translated, it gives CASSPEETQYF.

Written as DNA, the CDR3 is TGTGCCAGCACCCCATCTTGGGGGGACGAGCAGTACTTC. The encoded protein is CASTPSWGDEQYF. V is TRBV11-2 and J is TRBJ2-7; maybe TRBD2 (6 bases). V dropped 7 bases and J dropped 5 bases, with 15 bases sitting between them. This CDR3 spans 13 amino acids. From germline, CDR1 is SGHAT and CDR2 FQNNGV.